This TCR beta chain was recorded in a study of early T cells in non-severe SARS-CoV-2 infection (dated by TCRdb to the early 2020s). About the study as a whole: Because TCR sequencing relied on bulk RNA taken from unsorted whole blood, pairing of alpha and beta chains was not possible. General findings and caveats noted by the study authors: VDJdb matching was skewed toward anti-spike CD8 responses, so virus-specific expansions were likely underestimated and private and CD4 specificities were missed.

This was a case-control study nested in a cohort of healthcare workers in London, UK, who had nasopharyngeal swab PCR tests and blood samples taken every week. Healthcare workers were recruited during the week of the UK lockdown, between 23 and 31 March 2020, and followed weekly for up to about 15 weeks. Its CDR3 holds 16 amino acids, cysteine through phenylalanine. Left in the record is the CDR3 DNA by itself, 48 bases read in frame from the first base. The germline V and J ends show losses of 4 bases and 4 bases respectively, and no gene match explains 5 bases of the junction. Notes on this clonotype: The target of this receptor is not known. Per-base qualities were not stored, and no clone one base away is much larger.

Libraries were constructed by 5' RACE. This sample was sequenced with a NextSeq 500. To correct for sequencing error and PCR bias, the TCR library protocol tagged individual cDNA molecules with unique molecular identifiers. Sequencing covered both TCR alpha and beta chains, and within each sample the abundances of alpha and beta sequences were tightly co-correlated. In the authors' own workflow: Decombinator V4 was used to perform V gene, J gene and CDR3 annotation of TCR sequences. TCRs were defined as expanded if a significant change between any two time points was detected under a Poisson model with p below 0.0001. TCR abundances were normalised to the total number of TCRs sequenced in each sample and reported as counts per million. MAIT TCRs were defined by TRAV1-2 paired with TRAJ12, TRAJ20 or TRAJ33, and iNKT TCRs by TRAV10 paired with TRAJ18. VDJdb, accessed 1 November 2021, was searched for CMV, EBV and SARS-CoV-2 annotated TCRs, excluding TCRs annotated for multiple antigens. TCRdb ran its own pipeline on the public reads, namely fastp trimming at Q25 and MiXCR clone calling, and kept in-frame beta chains. Rows with one shared CDR3 protein collapse into an entry with the most common genes and DNA. The V and J calls and clone size come from TCRdb's table, not from the authors' own analysis. In all, the sample holds approximately 69,000 distinct CDR3 sequences, and 12% of those were seen once. Of the sample, approximately 6.4% is held by the ten largest clones.

The origin of this receptor is an adult who was a healthcare worker with PCR-confirmed SARS-CoV-2 infection or an uninfected control (not recorded which). The rearranged segments are TRBV12-3 or TRBV12-4 and TRBJ2-3; TRBD2 aligns with 13 central bases. The sequenced sample consisted of whole blood. The DNA sequence is as follows: TGTGCCAGCAGTTCGAGACTAGCGGGGGGTTCAGATACGCAGTATTTT. This sequence encodes CASSSRLAGGSDTQYF.